The rows below give T cell receptor beta chains drawn from one sample of a study of blood T cell repertoires in COVID-19. Some clones are missing from TCRdb's copy, which holds only in-frame ones; the method was immunoSEQ multiplex PCR. Among 190,000 or so clones listed, 87% were seen once. What was sequenced was peripheral blood. These receptors were taken from a woman between 18 and 30 years old who had recovered from COVID-19. CDR3s include the opening cysteine and the closing phenylalanine or tryptophan. A D gene is named only where the DNA matches it firmly. Rows may omit the clone size; those that give it use once, few, many or a size class.

clone_size	v_call	d_call	j_call	cdr3_length	cdr3_aa	cdr3_nt
-	TRBV29-1	-	TRBJ1-3	15	CSVVAQFASGNTIYF	TGCAGCGTTGTAGCCCAGTTCGCTTCGGGAAACACCATATATTTT
once	TRBV4-1	TRBD2	TRBJ2-3	17	CASSQDLLIAGTDTQYF	TGCGCCAGCAGCCAGGACCTTTTGATAGCGGGGACAGATACGCAGTATTTT
-	TRBV19	-	TRBJ1-5	15	CASSIVWGSNQPQHF	TGTGCCAGTAGTATCGTCTGGGGCAGCAATCAGCCCCAGCATTTT
-	TRBV3-1/TRBV3-2	TRBD2	TRBJ2-1	16	CASSLHGTSEYNEQFF	TGTGCCAGCAGCCTGCATGGGACTAGCGAGTACAATGAGCAGTTCTTC
-	TRBV6-1	-	TRBJ1-6	15	CASSEASGFNSPLHF	TGTGCCAGCAGTGAAGCAAGCGGATTTAATTCACCCCTCCACTTT
once	TRBV24-1	-	TRBJ2-6	16	CATSEPTGTGANVLTF	TGTGCCACCAGTGAACCAACAGGTACTGGGGCCAACGTCCTGACTTTC
-	TRBV14	-	TRBJ2-5	15	CASSQGWGVRWTQYF	TGTGCCAGCAGCCAAGGATGGGGGGTGCGTTGGACCCAGTACTTC
-	TRBV7-9	-	TRBJ2-1	16	CASSLELRQGLNEQFF	TGTGCCAGCAGCTTAGAGTTGAGGCAGGGCTTGAATGAGCAGTTCTTC
-	TRBV14	-	TRBJ2-1	15	CASSPARAWNNEQFF	TGTGCCAGCAGTCCTGCTAGAGCATGGAACAATGAGCAGTTCTTC
once	TRBV7-2	TRBD1	TRBJ2-7	15	CASSFTTGEAYEQYF	TGTGCCAGCAGCTTCACGACAGGGGAAGCCTACGAGCAGTACTTC
few	TRBV18	TRBD1	TRBJ1-2	15	CASSPEWGTGDGYTF	TGTGCCAGCTCACCCGAATGGGGGACAGGAGATGGCTACACCTTC
-	TRBV9	-	TRBJ2-5	15	CASSVAWGGRETQYF	TGTGCCAGCAGCGTAGCTTGGGGGGGCCGGGAGACCCAGTACTTC
-	TRBV9	-	TRBJ1-1	15	CASSGGGGMNTEAFF	TGTGCCAGCAGCGGGGGCGGAGGGATGAACACTGAAGCTTTCTTT
-	TRBV29-1	-	TRBJ2-7	13	CSVRVPGTREQYF	TGCAGCGTGAGGGTACCCGGGACACGCGAGCAGTACTTC
-	TRBV6-5	-	TRBJ1-1	14	CASKIQGGNTEAFF	TGTGCCAGCAAGATACAGGGTGGCAACACTGAAGCTTTCTTT
-	TRBV24-1	TRBD2	TRBJ2-3	16	CATSDPAGEYTDTQYF	TGTGCCACCAGTGACCCAGCGGGGGAATACACAGATACGCAGTATTTT
-	TRBV6-5	-	TRBJ1-6	14	CASSYYRNNSPLHF	TGTGCCAGCAGTTATTACAGAAATAATTCACCCCTCCACTTT
-	TRBV6-5	TRBD1	TRBJ1-6	15	CASALIGTADSPLHF	TGTGCCAGTGCTCTTATCGGGACAGCCGATTCACCCCTCCACTTT
few	TRBV6-6	-	TRBJ2-2	14	CASSYGRGTGELFF	TGTGCCAGCAGTTACGGCCGAGGAACCGGGGAGCTGTTTTTT
-	TRBV20-1	-	TRBJ1-5	17	CSASRSWGERGNQPQHF	TGCAGTGCTAGTCGTTCTTGGGGGGAACGAGGCAATCAGCCCCAGCATTTT
few	TRBV7-8	TRBD1	TRBJ1-2	13	CASSTRTGPNYTF	TGTGCCAGCAGCACCAGGACAGGACCCAACTACACCTTC
-	TRBV12-5	-	TRBJ2-1	17	CASGLVLGGASYNEQFF	TGTGCTAGTGGTTTGGTACTTGGGGGGGCCTCCTACAATGAGCAGTTCTTC
-	TRBV15	TRBD1	TRBJ2-7	15	CATSRDRQGMYEQYF	TGTGCCACCAGCAGAGATCGACAGGGGATGTACGAGCAGTACTTC
-	TRBV19	-	TRBJ2-3	16	CASSIPGALSTDTQYF	TGTGCCAGTAGTATCCCAGGGGCACTGAGCACAGATACGCAGTATTTT
-	TRBV4-1	TRBD2	TRBJ2-5	16	CASSQYNGGLKDTQYF	TGCGCCAGCAGCCAGTATAACGGGGGGTTAAAAGATACCCAGTACTTC
-	TRBV18	TRBD1	TRBJ1-4	13	CASSNRGGEKLFF	TGTGCCAGCTCCAACAGGGGAGGTGAAAAACTGTTTTTT
-	TRBV2	-	TRBJ1-2	12	CASSRDTDGYTF	TGTGCCAGCAGTCGGGACACGGATGGCTACACCTTC
-	TRBV12-3/TRBV12-4	TRBD2	TRBJ2-1	13	CASSFPLADEQFF	TGTGCCAGCAGTTTCCCACTAGCGGATGAGCAGTTCTTC